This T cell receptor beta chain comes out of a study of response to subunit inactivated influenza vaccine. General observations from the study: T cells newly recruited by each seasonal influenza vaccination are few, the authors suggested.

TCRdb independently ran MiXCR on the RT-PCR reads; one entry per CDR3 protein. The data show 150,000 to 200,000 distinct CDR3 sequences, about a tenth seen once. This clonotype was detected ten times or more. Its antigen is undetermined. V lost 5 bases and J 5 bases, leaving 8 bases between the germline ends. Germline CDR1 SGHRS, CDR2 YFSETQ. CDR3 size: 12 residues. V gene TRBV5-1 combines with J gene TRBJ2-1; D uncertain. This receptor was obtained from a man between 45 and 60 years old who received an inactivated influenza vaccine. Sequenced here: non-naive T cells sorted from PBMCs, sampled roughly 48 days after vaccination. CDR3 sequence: CASRGPDNEQFF. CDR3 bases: TGCGCCAGCAGGGGCCCTGACAATGAGCAGTTCTTC.